The 20 T cell receptor beta chains given below trace back to one sample, sequenced in a study of T cell changes during pregnancy in multiple sclerosis. Here immunoSEQ multiplex PCR was the method, and the copy in TCRdb shows in-frame clones only, minus some. The profile shows tens of thousands of clones, 93% of them singletons. The material sequenced was CD8+ T cells from peripheral blood mononuclear cells, taken after pregnancy. These receptor sequences come from a female donor with multiple sclerosis, enrolled in a pregnancy study.

V and J are TRBV4-2 and TRBJ1-1; tentative D call: TRBD1 (5 bases). From germline, CDR1 is LGHNA and CDR2 YNFKEQ. CDR3 length: 16 amino acids. V lost 4 bases and J lost 1, with 16 bases in between. CDR3 in amino acids: CASSLARGRGNTEAFF. The CDR3 DNA follows: TGTGCCAGCAGCCTGGCAAGGGGAAGGGGGAACACTGAAGCTTTCTTT.

The chain has TRBV4-3 and TRBJ2-3; maybe TRBD2 (6 bases). The CDR3 is made up of 17 amino acids. The germline V gene has CDR1 LGHNA and CDR2 YSLEER. V dropped 0 bases and J dropped 2 bases, with 15 bases sitting between them. The CDR3 coding sequence is TGCGCCAGCAGCCAAGATATTAGCGGTATTTCCACAGATACGCAGTATTTT. Protein product: CASSQDISGISTDTQYF.

The rearrangement uses TRBV11-2 and TRBJ1-2; no firm D call. V lost 4 bases, J lost 8 bases, and 11 bases lay in between. Germline V lookup: CDR1 SGHAT, CDR2 FQNNGV. The CDR3 has 12 residues. CDR3 region: CASSSGLMGYTF. Here the CDR3 DNA reads TGTGCCAGCAGCTCAGGACTAATGGGCTACACCTTC.

The V call is TRBV9, the J call TRBJ1-2, with D perhaps matching TRBD1 (5 bases). CDR1 SGDLS and CDR2 YYNGEE come from the germline V gene. The CDR3 has 14 amino acids. V lost 0 bases to trimming and J lost 5 bases, with 11 bases between them. CDR3 amino acids: CASSVATTAYGYTF. The CDR3 DNA is TGTGCCAGCAGCGTAGCGACGACAGCGTATGGCTACACCTTC.

This chain joins TRBV4-3 and TRBJ2-2; D is undetermined. This CDR3 is built from 15 residues. CDR1 LGHNA and CDR2 YSLEER come from the germline V gene. V shed 0 bases and J shed 5 bases, with 10 bases lying between them. This CDR3 reads CASSQDPSYTGELFF. CDR3 DNA sequence: TGCGCCAGCAGCCAAGATCCCAGTTATACCGGGGAGCTGTTTTTT.

The chain combines TRBV4-1 with TRBJ1-4, with a weak D call TRBD1 (6 bases). Between the trimmed V and J ends, which lost 1 base and 3 bases, there was a span of 12 bases. This CDR3 is 16 amino acids long. Germline V gene data show CDR1 as MGHRA and CDR2 as YSYEKL. For the CDR3, the DNA is TGCGCCAGCAGCCAAGGGGGGCGTAGGGCTAATGAAAAACTGTTTTTT. Translating it yields CASSQGGRRANEKLFF.

This clone was seen a single time. The chain is built from TRBV18 and TRBJ2-1, with D tentatively TRBD1 (6 bases). The germline V and J ends were trimmed by 3 bases and 4 bases, with 16 bases remaining between them. Germline CDR1 is KGHSH and CDR2 is LQKENI. The CDR3 runs 16 residues. CDR3 sequence (DNA): TGTGCCAGCTCACCGACGGACAGCCCTCATTACAATGAGCAGTTCTTC. Its translation: CASSPTDSPHYNEQFF.

The rearrangement joins TRBV19 to TRBJ2-7, with TRBD1 as a possible D gene (6 bases). Trimming removed 3 bases from V and 2 bases from J, with 14 bases in between. Germline loops: CDR1 LNHDA, CDR2 SQIVND (reference sequence). CDR3 length: 15 residues. This CDR3 reads CASSMRYRDPYEQYF. Here the CDR3 DNA reads TGTGCCAGTAGTATGAGGTACAGGGATCCCTACGAGCAGTACTTC.

The V gene is TRBV5-5, the J gene TRBJ2-5; 7 nucleotides agree with TRBD1. Germline V gene sequence: CDR1 SGHKS, CDR2 YYEKEE (reference sequence). The ends lost 4 bases at V and 0 bases at J; junction bases unmatched: 3. The CDR3 sequence is 14 residues long. The CDR3 bases are TGTGCCAGCAGCCCAGACAGGGACCAAGAGACCCAGTACTTC. It translates to CASSPDRDQETQYF.

The V call is TRBV6-5, the J call TRBJ2-3, with no clear D. CDR3 length equals 16 residues. Trimming cost V 2 bases and J 0 bases, with 12 bases left between them. CDR1 is MNHEY, CDR2 SVGAGI, per germline. The CDR3 region has the DNA TGTGCCAGCAGTTACGGAGCTACGCCAAGCACAGATACGCAGTATTTT. Its translation: CASSYGATPSTDTQYF.

The chain has TRBV18 and TRBJ2-7; 7 nucleotides align to TRBD1. CDR1 is KGHSH and CDR2 is LQKENI in the germline V gene. The J segment lost 1 base and the V segment lost 3 bases, leaving 6 bases of the junction unmatched. The CDR3 totals 15 residues. CDR3 sequence: CASSPGTDPSYEQYF. In nucleotides, the CDR3 is TGTGCCAGCTCACCCGGGACAGACCCTTCCTACGAGCAGTACTTC. The whole variable domain, filled in from reference TRBV18 and TRBJ2-7, reads NAGVMQNPRHLVRRRGQEARLRCSPMKGHSHVYWYRQLPEEGLKFMVYLQKENIIDESGMPKERFSAEFPKEGPSILRIQQVVRGDSAAYFCASSPGTDPSYEQYFGPGTRLTVT.

The V call is TRBV28, the J call TRBJ2-6; D remains ambiguous. In germline, CDR1 is MDHEN, CDR2 SYDVKM. V lost 3 bases to trimming and J lost 1 base, with 4 bases between them. The CDR3 has 14 residues. The CDR3 sequence is CASSFRSGANVLTF. The CDR3 region has the DNA TGTGCCAGCAGTTTCAGGTCTGGGGCCAACGTCCTGACTTTC.

V gene TRBV18 combines with J gene TRBJ2-3; 12 positions match TRBD2. V dropped 6 bases and J dropped 6; count of bases not matched to a gene: 13. Germline CDR1 and CDR2: KGHSH and LQKENI. The length of the CDR3 is 17 residues. This CDR3 is CASSPYHRLAGVDTQYF. The CDR3 nucleotides are TGTGCCAGCTCGCCCTACCACAGACTAGCGGGAGTGGATACGCAGTATTTT.

The V call is TRBV7-2, the J call TRBJ1-1, with 9 bases matching TRBD1. The CDR3 loop spans 16 amino acids. CDR1 is SGHTA and CDR2 is FQGNSA in the germline V gene. Germline trimming cut 5 bases from V and 1 base from J; bases unmatched to any gene: 8. The CDR3 bases are TGTGCCAGCAGCCCGCCACAGGGGGCGAGGAACACTGAAGCTTTCTTT. Translated: CASSPPQGARNTEAFF. Together with reference TRBV7-2 and TRBJ1-1, the CDR3 gives the full variable domain: GAGVSQSPSNKVTEKGKDVELRCDPISGHTALYWYRQSLGQGLEFLIYFQGNSAPDKSGLPSDRFSAERTGGSVSTLTIQRTQQEDSAVYLCASSPPQGARNTEAFFGQGTRLTVV.

This rearrangement joins TRBV4-2 to TRBJ1-1; D gene uncertain. Germline values: CDR1 LGHNA, CDR2 YNFKEQ. This CDR3 contains 15 residues. V dropped 0 bases and J dropped 4 bases, with 12 bases sitting between them. For the CDR3, the DNA is TGTGCCAGCAGCCAAGATCGTTCGTACAGCACTGAAGCTTTCTTT. Protein product: CASSQDRSYSTEAFF.

The chain has TRBV4-3 and TRBJ2-4; TRBD2 matches 7 bases. The junction had 10 bases not matched to a gene; V was cut back by 0 bases and J by 8 bases. Germline V gene lookup returns CDR1 LGHNA and CDR2 YSLEER. This CDR3 has 16 residues. The CDR3 reads CASSQDFGRYLDIQYF. In DNA form, the CDR3 reads TGCGCCAGCAGCCAAGATTTCGGGAGGTATTTGGACATTCAGTACTTC.

The chain is built from TRBV9 and TRBJ2-3; 7 bases line up with TRBD2. Germline V gene sequence: CDR1 SGDLS, CDR2 YYNGEE. This CDR3 contains 17 residues. Trimming removed 2 bases from V and 0 bases from J; junction bases left unmatched: 9. The CDR3 is CASSVGGDGLSTDTQYF. CDR3 nucleotides: TGTGCCAGCAGCGTTGGGGGGGACGGTCTTAGCACAGATACGCAGTATTTT.

The V and J genes are TRBV7-3 and TRBJ2-5, with D perhaps matching TRBD2 (6 bases). Trimming took 5 bases from V and 2 from J, leaving 15 bases between them. Germline-derived CDR1 and CDR2 are SGHTA and FQGTGA. The CDR3 is made up of 15 amino acids. The CDR3 nucleotides are TGTGCCAGCAGCCAACGGGGGACTCATCAAGAGACCCAGTACTTC. Translation gives CASSQRGTHQETQYF.

The chain couples TRBV9 to TRBJ2-1, with a tentative D call TRBD2 (6 bases). V lost 3 bases, J lost 7 bases, and 11 bases lay in between. The CDR3 is 13 residues long. Germline values: CDR1 SGDLS, CDR2 YYNGEE. CDR3: CASSGGGGNEQFF. CDR3 DNA: TGTGCCAGCAGCGGGGGAGGTGGAAATGAGCAGTTCTTC.

This chain links TRBV10-3 with TRBJ2-7; 7 nucleotides agree with TRBD1. V dropped 10 bases and J dropped 2; count of bases not matched to a gene: 20. Germline-derived CDR1 and CDR2 are ENHRY and SYGVKD. The CDR3 length is 17 residues. CDR3 DNA sequence: TGTGCCACCCGCCCGAACCGGGACAGAATTCCTGCCTACGAGCAGTACTTC. It encodes CATRPNRDRIPAYEQYF.